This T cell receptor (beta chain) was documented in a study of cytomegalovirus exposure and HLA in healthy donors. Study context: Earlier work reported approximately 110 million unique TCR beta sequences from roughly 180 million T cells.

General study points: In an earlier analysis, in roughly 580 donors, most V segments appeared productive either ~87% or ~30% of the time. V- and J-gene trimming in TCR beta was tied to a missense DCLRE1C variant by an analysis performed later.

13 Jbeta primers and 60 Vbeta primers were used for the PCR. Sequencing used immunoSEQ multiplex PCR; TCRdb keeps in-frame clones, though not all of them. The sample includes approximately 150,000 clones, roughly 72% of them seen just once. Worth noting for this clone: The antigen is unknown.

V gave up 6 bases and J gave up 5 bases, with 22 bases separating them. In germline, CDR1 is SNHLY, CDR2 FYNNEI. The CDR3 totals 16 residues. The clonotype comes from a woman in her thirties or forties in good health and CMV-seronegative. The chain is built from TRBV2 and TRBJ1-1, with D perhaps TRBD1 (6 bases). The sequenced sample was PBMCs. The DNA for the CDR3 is TGTGCCAGCAGGGGCCCCGCAGGGGCTAGGGGGACTGAAGCTTTCTTT. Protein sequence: CASRGPAGARGTEAFF.